The next 23 T cell receptor beta chains were all read from a single sample in a study of cytomegalovirus exposure and HLA in healthy donors. Primers included in the PCR were 60 Vbeta and 13 Jbeta primers. The protocol was immunoSEQ multiplex PCR, while the TCRdb copy is restricted to in-frame clones and leaves out a portion. The table has 89,000 or so clones, almost 85% seen once. Sequenced: PBMCs. The receptors shown here come from a woman in her late teens or twenties in good health and CMV-seropositive.

The chain employs TRBV28 and TRBJ2-5; 9 nucleotides match TRBD1. V was clipped by 3 bases and J by 4 bases; unmatched bases: 12. CDR1 is MDHEN and CDR2 is SYDVKM in the germline V gene. There are 17 residues in the CDR3. CDR3 sequence: CASSFPQRQGEGETQYF. CDR3 coding DNA: TGTGCCAGCAGTTTCCCTCAGAGACAGGGGGAGGGAGAGACCCAGTACTTC. Supplemented by reference TRBV28 and TRBJ2-5, the full variable domain reads DVKVTQSSRYLVKRTGEKVFLECVQDMDHENMFWYRQDPGLGLRLIYFSYDVKMKEKGDIPEGYSVSREKKERFSLILESASTNQTSMYLCASSFPQRQGEGETQYFGPGTRLLVL.

The chain combines TRBV5-6 with TRBJ1-1; maybe TRBD1 (5 bases). Germline V gene data show CDR1 as SGHDT and CDR2 as YYEEEE. There are 14 residues in the CDR3. V was shortened by 0 bases and J by 4 bases, with 10 bases between the two germline ends. CDR3 sequence: CASSLVQGSTEAFF. Here the CDR3 DNA reads TGTGCCAGCAGCTTGGTCCAGGGAAGCACTGAAGCTTTCTTT.

The chain uses TRBV15 and TRBJ2-5; TRBD1 is a possible D gene (6 bases). The germline CDR1 and CDR2 sequences are LNHNV and YYDKDF (reference sequence). The V end lost 0 bases, the J end lost 3 bases, and 11 bases lay between the germline ends. The CDR3 is 15 residues long. The CDR3 reads CATSRERTGKETQYF. CDR3 nucleotides: TGTGCCACCAGCAGAGAACGAACAGGGAAAGAGACCCAGTACTTC.

The CDR3 region is CASSLRGADRGSGYTF. For the CDR3, the DNA is TGTGCCAGCAGCTTGCGTGGGGCGGACAGGGGATCGGGCTACACCTTC. V and J are TRBV5-6 and TRBJ1-2; 9 bases agree with TRBD1. J was trimmed by 8 bases and V by 1 base; bases with no gene match: 12. This CDR3 has 16 residues. Germline values: CDR1 SGHDT, CDR2 YYEEEE. Together with reference TRBV5-6 and TRBJ1-2, the CDR3 gives the full variable domain: DAGVTQSPTHLIKTRGQQVTLRCSPKSGHDTVSWYQQALGQGPQFIFQYYEEEERQRGNFPDRFSGHQFPNYSSELNVNALLLGDSALYLCASSLRGADRGSGYTFGSGTRLTVV.

The rearrangement links TRBV7-3 to TRBJ2-3, with TRBD2 matching over 10 bases. The ends lost 5 bases at V and 0 bases at J; junction bases unmatched: 11. This CDR3 comprises 18 residues. Per germline, CDR1 SGHTA and CDR2 FQGTGA. CDR3 nucleotide sequence: TGTGCCAGCAGCCCGATAGCGGGGGGCAACAAAAGCACAGATACGCAGTATTTT. This sequence encodes CASSPIAGGNKSTDTQYF.

This clone appeared a single time. This rearrangement joins TRBV5-4 to TRBJ2-3; 14 positions agree with TRBD2. The length of the CDR3 is 17 residues. J lost 2 bases, V lost 1 base, and 3 bases had no gene match. Germline V gives CDR1 SGHNT, CDR2 YYREEE (reference sequence). CDR3 DNA sequence: TGTGCCAGCAGCTTGCGACTAGCGGGAGGGAACACAGATACGCAGTATTTT. This gives the protein CASSLRLAGGNTDTQYF.

This sequence joins TRBV28 and TRBJ1-2, with a possible D match to TRBD1 (5 bases). The CDR3 extends over 12 amino acids. Per the germline V gene, CDR1 is MDHEN and CDR2 is SYDVKM. With 3 bases removed from V and 3 bases from J, the gap between germline ends came to 5 bases. In DNA form, the CDR3 reads TGTGCCAGCAGTTTGACAGACTATGGCTACACCTTC. Translating gives CASSLTDYGYTF.

The V gene is TRBV27, the J gene TRBJ2-3; TRBD1 agrees at 8 bases. Trimming cost V 4 bases and J 2 bases; bases outside gene matches: 5. The CDR3 is made up of 15 amino acids. From germline, CDR1 is MNHEY and CDR2 SMNVEV (reference sequence). The CDR3 spells CASSSGQAHTDTQYF. CDR3 in DNA: TGTGCCAGCAGTTCGGGACAGGCTCACACAGATACGCAGTATTTT.

This chain links TRBV7-8 with TRBJ1-2; 7 nucleotides line up with TRBD1. V lost 1 base to trimming and J lost 4 bases; unmatched junction nucleotides: 12. Germline assignment: CDR1 SGHVS and CDR2 FQNEAQ. The CDR3 is 17 residues long. The CDR3 coding sequence is TGTGCCAGCAGCTTAGGAGTCTTGGGACAGAAGGTCTATGGCTACACCTTC. Its translation: CASSLGVLGQKVYGYTF.

V gene TRBV13 combines with J gene TRBJ1-2; D may be TRBD1 (5 bases). V shed 1 base and J shed 4 bases, with 10 bases lying between them. The V gene's germline CDR1 is PRHDT and CDR2 FYEKMQ (reference sequence). CDR3 length: 14 amino acids. Here the CDR3 reads CASSLESGLYGYTF. DNA for the CDR3: TGTGCCAGCAGCTTAGAGTCAGGGCTCTATGGCTACACCTTC.

The chain uses TRBV6-1 and TRBJ2-5, with D unresolved. Trimming removed 4 bases at V and 9 bases at J, with 18 bases between. Germline assignment: CDR1 MNHNS and CDR2 SASEGT. CDR3 length equals 14 residues. The CDR3 coding sequence is TGTGCCAGCAGTGTTTCCGGGTTCGTGTCGTCCCAGTACTTC. This translates into CASSVSGFVSSQYF.

The rearrangement joins TRBV7-2 to TRBJ2-3; 12 bases are shared with TRBD2. This CDR3 region has 18 residues. The trim removed 5 bases at V and 2 bases at J, leaving 11 bases unmatched. Germline lookup yields CDR1 SGHTA and CDR2 FQGNSA. The DNA for the CDR3 is TGTGCCAGCAGCCTAGGGACTAGCGGGTACGGTACCACAGATACGCAGTATTTT. Translation: CASSLGTSGYGTTDTQYF.

This clone occurred once. The CDR3: CASSLFPGGQGGEQYF. CDR3 nucleotides: TGCGCCAGCAGCTTGTTTCCCGGGGGACAGGGGGGCGAGCAGTACTTC. The V and J genes are TRBV5-1 and TRBJ2-7; TRBD1 aligns across 11 bases. CDR1 is SGHRS, CDR2 YFSETQ, per germline. With V trimmed by 1 base and J by 6 bases, 9 bases remained unmatched. The CDR3 consists of 16 residues.

The chain combines TRBV7-8 with TRBJ2-7; 11 nucleotides align to TRBD2. With V trimmed by 5 bases and J by 2 bases, 8 bases remained unmatched. Per the germline V gene, CDR1 is SGHVS and CDR2 is FQNEAQ. The CDR3 loop spans 16 amino acids. The CDR3 reads CASSLPLAGVPYEQYF. The CDR3 DNA is TGTGCCAGCAGCCTCCCACTAGCGGGAGTACCCTACGAGCAGTACTTC.

The V call is TRBV5-1, the J call TRBJ2-7; 10 nucleotides align to TRBD2. The CDR3 has 14 residues. Germline values: CDR1 SGHRS, CDR2 YFSETQ. The ends lost 4 bases at V and 4 bases at J; junction bases unmatched: 5. This chain's CDR3 is CASSRGLAAYEQYF. For the CDR3, the DNA is TGCGCCAGCAGCAGAGGACTAGCGGCTTACGAGCAGTACTTC.

This sequence joins TRBV5-1 and TRBJ2-2; D is ambiguous. Germline lookup yields CDR1 SGHRS and CDR2 YFSETQ. V was trimmed by 7 bases and J by 6 bases, leaving 13 bases between them. The CDR3 runs to 13 residues. In DNA form, the CDR3 reads TGCGCCAGCGCAACTGACACAGCCGGGGAGCTGTTTTTT. Its protein is CASATDTAGELFF.

This clone was seen only a few times. The chain uses TRBV7-9 and TRBJ1-1; 8 nucleotides agree with TRBD1. Trimming took 8 bases from V and 0 from J; bases not matched to a gene: 11. The CDR3 sequence is 16 residues long. Germline assignment: CDR1 SEHNR and CDR2 FQNEAQ (reference sequence). CDR3: CASWTGKVHVNTEAFF. The CDR3 bases are TGTGCCAGCTGGACAGGGAAAGTTCACGTGAACACTGAAGCTTTCTTT.

This rearrangement joins TRBV7-9 to TRBJ2-1; TRBD2 is a possible D gene (6 bases). The CDR3 has 16 amino acids. Trimming shortened V by 4 bases and J by 0 bases, and 13 bases separated the two germline ends. Germline lookup yields CDR1 SEHNR and CDR2 FQNEAQ (reference sequence). CDR3 amino acids: CASSSTSYSSYNEQFF. The CDR3 coding sequence is TGTGCCAGCAGCTCCACTAGCTACAGCTCCTACAATGAGCAGTTCTTC.

The chain employs TRBV7-3 and TRBJ2-3; D is possibly TRBD2 (6 bases). The V end lost 0 bases, the J end lost 4 bases, and 8 bases lay between the germline ends. The CDR3 is made up of 14 amino acids. Germline loops: CDR1 SGHTA, CDR2 FQGTGA. CDR3 in DNA: TGTGCCAGCAGCTTAACGGGGGGTGCAGATACGCAGTATTTT. It encodes CASSLTGGADTQYF. Looking up the rest from reference TRBV7-3 and TRBJ2-3 gives the full variable domain: GAGVSQTPSNKVTEKGKYVELRCDPISGHTALYWYRQSLGQGPEFLIYFQGTGAADDSGLPNDRFFAVRPEGSVSTLKIQRTERGDSAVYLCASSLTGGADTQYFGPGTRLTVL.

The chain is built from TRBV5-1 and TRBJ2-2; D ambiguous. V shed 1 base and J shed 1 base, with 5 bases lying between them. Germline CDR1 SGHRS, CDR2 YFSETQ. The CDR3 spans 14 residues. The CDR3 sequence: CASSLPGNTGELFF. As DNA, the CDR3 is TGCGCCAGCAGCTTGCCGGGGAACACCGGGGAGCTGTTTTTT. Variable domain in full (rest from reference TRBV5-1 and TRBJ2-2): KAGVTQTPRYLIKTRGQQVTLSCSPISGHRSVSWYQQTPGQGLQFLFEYFSETQRNKGNFPGRFSGRQFSNSRSEMNVSTLELGDSALYLCASSLPGNTGELFFGEGSRLTVL.

In its sample, this clone was seen once. The rearrangement links TRBV6-1 to TRBJ2-7; 8 bases align to TRBD2. CDR1 is MNHNS, CDR2 SASEGT, per germline. The V and J ends lost 1 base and 4 bases, in that order; junction bases with no gene match: 6. The CDR3 contains 15 residues. In nucleotides, the CDR3 is TGTGCCAGCAGTGAAGTAGTCGGGACTAGGTACGAGCAGTACTTC. It codes for CASSEVVGTRYEQYF.

The rearrangement uses TRBV5-4 and TRBJ2-7; TRBD1 aligns across 7 bases. Trimming at V came to 6 bases and at J to 2 bases, leaving 5 bases not matched to a gene. Per germline, CDR1 SGHNT and CDR2 YYREEE (reference sequence). This CDR3 spans 13 amino acids. CDR3 loop: CASTRDRAYEQYF. CDR3 bases: TGTGCCAGCACCCGGGACAGAGCCTACGAGCAGTACTTC. The full variable domain, with the rest looked up from reference TRBV5-4 and TRBJ2-7, is ETGVTQSPTHLIKTRGQQVTLRCSSQSGHNTVSWYQQALGQGPQFIFQYYREEENGRGNFPPRFSGLQFPNYSSELNVNALELDDSALYLCASTRDRAYEQYFGPGTRLTVT.

With regard to this clone: One end of the junction is discordant with germline, which a read error may explain. The chain joins TRBV2 to TRBJ2-1; 8 nucleotides align to TRBD2. The CDR3 has 17 residues. Germline CDR1 reads SNHLY; CDR2 reads FYNNEI. In nucleotides, the CDR3 is TGTGCCAGCAGTGAATGGGAGGGACTAGTCCCCTACAGTGAGCAGTTCTTC. It translates to CASSEWEGLVPYSEQFF.